These 30 T cell receptor beta chains were all obtained from the same sample, sequenced in a study of human CD8 memory T cell subsets (dated by TCRdb to 2019 to 2021). A Human TCR Profiling Kit was used to prepare UMI-labeled 5' RACE TCRbeta libraries. TCRdb reprocessed the reads; each CDR3 protein sequence makes one entry, and DNA is unavailable. The sample table holds 6,000 to 8,500 distinct CDR3 sequences. Around 24% of the sample is in the top ten clones. The source material was CD8+ T cells from PBMCs. Source of these receptors: a human donor in good health.

This chain joins TRBV29-1 and TRBJ2-2. This CDR3 contains 11 residues. Germline loops: CDR1 SQVTM, CDR2 ANQGSEA. This chain's CDR3 is CSVEDTGELFF.

Frequency places this clonotype as medium-sized. The V gene is TRBV29-1, the J gene TRBJ2-3; checking the TCRdb D call of TRBD1 is not possible without DNA. This CDR3 has 14 amino acids. The germline V gene encodes CDR1 SQVTM and CDR2 ANQGSEA. The CDR3 loop reads CSVRGTGVTDTQYF.

The gene calls are TRBV28 and TRBJ2-4. The CDR3 covers 14 residues. Germline assignment: CDR1 MDHEN and CDR2 SYDVKM. The CDR3 loop is CASSSRVAKNIQYF. Using reference TRBV28 and TRBJ2-4 for the parts outside the CDR3, the full variable domain is DVKVTQSSRYLVKRTGEKVFLECVQDMDHENMFWYRQDPGLGLRLIYFSYDVKMKEKGDIPEGYSVSREKKERFSLILESASTNQTSMYLCASSSRVAKNIQYFGAGTRLSVL.

This clonotype is medium-sized by frequency. J is TRBJ2-3 and V is TRBV29-1; the TCRdb D gene call, TRBD2, has no DNA to confirm it. This CDR3 comprises 16 residues. Germline CDR1 SQVTM, CDR2 ANQGSEA. This CDR3 reads CSVEDEKGESPNTQYF.

Judged by frequency, this clonotype is medium-sized (0.01 to 0.1%). This chain uses TRBV20-1 with TRBJ2-3. The V gene's germline CDR1 is DFQATT and CDR2 SNEGSKA (reference sequence). This CDR3 region has 13 residues. CDR3 loop: CSADPTTTDTQYF.

This chain links TRBV19 with TRBJ2-3. Germline CDR1 and CDR2: LNHDA and SQIVND (reference sequence). The CDR3 is made up of 13 amino acids. Here the CDR3 reads CASSILGQDTQYF.

Its frequency marks this clonotype as medium-sized. The chain employs TRBV14 and TRBJ2-7; TCRdb outputs TRBD1, but without DNA this stays unchecked. The CDR3 extends over 14 amino acids. Germline CDR1 SGHDN, CDR2 FVKESK. CDR3: CASSQWQGGYEQYF. Full variable domain (remainder filled in from reference TRBV14 and TRBJ2-7): EAGVTQFPSHSVIEKGQTVTLRCDPISGHDNLYWYRRVMGKEIKFLLHFVKESKQDESGMPNNRFLAERTGGTYSTLKVQPAELEDSGVYFCASSQWQGGYEQYFGPGTRLTVT.

V gene TRBV11-2 combines with J gene TRBJ2-2. The CDR3 spans 14 residues. Germline V gene lookup returns CDR1 SGHAT and CDR2 FQNNGV. Here the CDR3 reads CASSRRGNTGELFF.

This chain connects TRBV19 to TRBJ2-7; TCRdb outputs TRBD1, but without DNA this stays unchecked. CDR1 and CDR2 (germline): LNHDA, SQIVND (reference sequence). The CDR3 contains 14 residues. This CDR3 is CASTSGTGDYEQYF.

V gene TRBV5-1 combines with J gene TRBJ2-5. The CDR3 loop spans 11 amino acids. Looked up from germline, CDR1 is SGHRS and CDR2 is YFSETQ. The CDR3 loop reads CASAEQETQYF.

CDR3: CSARGTGDYEQYF. This chain uses TRBV20-1 with TRBJ2-7; with no DNA, the TCRdb D assignment of TRBD1 cannot be verified. The germline CDR1 and CDR2 sequences are DFQATT and SNEGSKA (reference sequence). The CDR3 is made up of 13 amino acids.

The chain links TRBV7-9 to TRBJ1-4; the TRBD1 assignment by TCRdb is unverifiable without DNA. The CDR3 has 15 residues. Germline V gene sequence: CDR1 SEHNR, CDR2 FQNEAQ (reference sequence). The CDR3 loop reads CASSLAQGGLKELFF.

CDR3: CASSSQRVFGESYEQYF. This chain connects TRBV7-9 to TRBJ2-7. CDR1 is SEHNR, CDR2 FQNEAQ, per germline (reference sequence). CDR3 length equals 17 residues.

The chain employs TRBV27 and TRBJ1-5; as DNA is missing, the TRBD1 call by TCRdb cannot be tested. Germline V CDR1 and CDR2: MNHEY, SMNVEV (reference sequence). The CDR3 consists of 14 residues. The CDR3 spells CASSLGQVNQPQHF.

This sequence joins TRBV19 and TRBJ2-1. Germline assignment: CDR1 LNHDA and CDR2 SQIVND (reference sequence). This CDR3 region has 13 residues. CDR3 amino acids: CAIGSSSYNEQFF.

J is TRBJ2-4 and V is TRBV20-1; TCRdb gives TRBD2 as the D gene, but with no DNA this cannot be confirmed. This CDR3 has 18 amino acids. Per germline, CDR1 DFQATT and CDR2 SNEGSKA (reference sequence). CDR3 region: CSARGTSGRPSAKNIQYF.

The J gene is TRBJ1-5, the V gene TRBV7-9. Germline V gives CDR1 SEHNR, CDR2 FQNEAQ (reference sequence). The length of the CDR3 is 14 residues. The chain's CDR3 is CASSLDGFNQPQHF.

The V call is TRBV21-1, the J call TRBJ2-7; TCRdb calls TRBD2, which cannot be checked without DNA. TRBV21-1 is annotated as a pseudogene. The CDR3 is made up of 18 amino acids. CDR3 region: CASSPRGRQTRSLYEQYF.

The chain couples TRBV19 to TRBJ2-7. The germline V gene encodes CDR1 LNHDA and CDR2 SQIVND (reference sequence). The CDR3 is made up of 13 amino acids. The CDR3 loop reads CASSIQNGYEQYF.

The chain joins TRBV7-9 to TRBJ2-2; TCRdb's assignment of TRBD2 cannot be checked, as there is no DNA. The germline gives CDR1 SEHNR, CDR2 FQNEAQ (reference sequence). This CDR3 has 15 amino acids. The CDR3 here is CASSPWTSAGGELFF.

The rearrangement joins TRBV6-2 or TRBV6-3 to TRBJ2-7. Germline assignment: CDR1 MNHEY and CDR2 SVGEGT. This CDR3 comprises 13 residues. The CDR3 reads CASSIDSSYEQYF.

The V gene is TRBV6-6, the J gene TRBJ1-1. The germline V gene encodes CDR1 MNHNY and CDR2 SVGAGI (reference sequence). The CDR3 is 11 residues long. The CDR3 protein is CASSKYTEAFF.

Judged by frequency, this clonotype is medium-sized (0.01 to 0.1%). The rearrangement links TRBV12-3 or TRBV12-4 to TRBJ2-7; without DNA, the TCRdb call of TRBD1 cannot be checked. The CDR3 length is 16 residues. CDR3 amino acids: CASSLASSGPLYEQYF.

V gene TRBV7-9 combines with J gene TRBJ2-6; TCRdb picks TRBD2, but there is no DNA to check that call. There are 17 residues in the CDR3. The germline V gene has CDR1 SEHNR and CDR2 FQNEAQ (reference sequence). CDR3 amino acids: CASQDSALPPGANVLTF.

This clonotype is classed as medium-sized (0.01 to 0.1%) by frequency. This sequence joins TRBV7-9 and TRBJ2-5; absent DNA, TCRdb's TRBD2 call cannot be checked. This CDR3 has 15 residues. Germline V gene data show CDR1 as SEHNR and CDR2 as FQNEAQ (reference sequence). The CDR3 sequence: CASSAISGREETQYF.

CDR3 protein: CSVEDLETTKDTQYF. The chain uses TRBV29-1 and TRBJ2-3; TCRdb calls TRBD2, which cannot be checked without DNA. CDR3 length equals 15 residues. CDR1 and CDR2 from the germline V gene are SQVTM and ANQGSEA.

This CDR3 reads CASSFTGAQGDTQYF. The chain uses TRBV5-1 and TRBJ2-3; TCRdb picks TRBD1, but there is no DNA to check that call. This CDR3 is built from 15 residues. Germline V gene data show CDR1 as SGHRS and CDR2 as YFSETQ.

The rearrangement uses TRBV27 and TRBJ2-1; TCRdb indicates TRBD2, and absent DNA this call remains unverified. Germline V lookup: CDR1 MNHEY, CDR2 SMNVEV (reference sequence). CDR3 size: 12 residues. CDR3 region: CASSRTSAEQFF.

The chain joins TRBV5-1 to TRBJ2-3. This CDR3 has 14 residues. Germline CDR1 is SGHRS and CDR2 is YFSETQ. CDR3 loop: CASSLDGATDTQYF.

This clonotype is deemed medium-sized by its frequency. The chain combines TRBV29-1 with TRBJ2-3. CDR1 SQVTM and CDR2 ANQGSEA come from the germline V gene. CDR3 size: 13 residues. The CDR3 sequence is CSVGSGVLDTQYF.